This entry lists 17 T cell receptor beta chains sequenced from one sample in a study of graft-versus-host responses after intestinal transplantation. The method was immunoSEQ multiplex PCR; TCRdb's version includes in-frame clones alone and lacks a portion of them. This repertoire shows 7,500 to 10,000 clones, around nine tenths found once; its top ten account for approximately 2.2%. Sequencing used PBMCs, obtained roughly 43 days after intestinal transplant. The receptors come from a human patient who received an intestinal transplant, so some T cells may come from the graft donor.

The chain couples TRBV11-2 to TRBJ2-1; maybe TRBD1 (5 bases). Germline V CDR1 and CDR2: SGHAT, FQNNGV. There are 17 residues in the CDR3. The V and J ends lost 3 bases and 6 bases respectively, with 21 bases between them. The CDR3 DNA is TGTGCCAGCAGCTTTGGCCGCTGGAACAGGTCCCGCAATGAGCAGTTCTTC. It translates to CASSFGRWNRSRNEQFF.

The chain couples TRBV7-9 to TRBJ2-2; 7 bases map to TRBD1. The V gene's germline CDR1 is SEHNR and CDR2 FQNEAQ (reference sequence). V was pared by 5 bases and J by 0 bases, with 12 bases of the junction left unmatched. CDR3 length: 18 amino acids. The CDR3 nucleotides are TGTGCCAGCAGCCATACCATTCACAGGGGTACGAACACCGGGGAGCTGTTTTTT. Protein product: CASSHTIHRGTNTGELFF.

This clone was counted a single time. Here the CDR3 reads CASSVGIDRGQETQYF. Written as DNA, the CDR3 is TGTGCCAGCAGCGTAGGTATCGACAGGGGGCAAGAGACCCAGTACTTC. This chain connects TRBV9 to TRBJ2-5; 9 bases are a match to TRBD1. Trimming removed 0 bases from V and 2 bases from J; junction bases left unmatched: 5. Germline-derived CDR1 and CDR2 are SGDLS and YYNGEE. The CDR3 is made up of 16 amino acids.

The chain uses TRBV5-4 and TRBJ2-1; D is perhaps TRBD2 (6 bases). V was clipped by 1 base and J by 2 bases, with 7 bases between them. Germline assignment: CDR1 SGHNT and CDR2 YYREEE (reference sequence). This CDR3 spans 14 amino acids. The CDR3 loop reads CASSLRGAYNEQFF. DNA for the CDR3: TGTGCCAGCAGCTTGCGCGGGGCCTACAATGAGCAGTTCTTC.

This chain connects TRBV27 to TRBJ1-1; 7 positions agree with TRBD1. CDR3 length: 18 amino acids. The V and J ends lost 4 bases and 5 bases, in that order; junction bases with no gene match: 19. Germline V CDR1 and CDR2: MNHEY, SMNVEV (reference sequence). CDR3 DNA sequence: TGTGCCAGCAGTTCGGTACTGTGGCTCAGGGACAGTAAGACTGAAGCTTTCTTT. Protein product: CASSSVLWLRDSKTEAFF.

The chain is built from TRBV5-1 and TRBJ2-3; the D is unclear. Looked up from germline, CDR1 is SGHRS and CDR2 is YFSETQ. The length of the CDR3 is 13 residues. The V end lost 1 base, the J end lost 4 bases, and 7 bases lay between the germline ends. Here the CDR3 DNA reads TGCGCCAGCAGCTTGTACGCGTCAGATACGCAGTATTTT. Residues: CASSLYASDTQYF.

The chain couples TRBV9 to TRBJ2-1, with TRBD2 matching over 9 bases. Germline-derived CDR1 and CDR2 are SGDLS and YYNGEE. CDR3 length: 19 residues. V was clipped by 0 bases and J by 2 bases; unmatched bases: 12. CDR3 coding DNA: TGTGCCAGCAGCGTAGCTCCGAGATCTAGCGGGACAACCTACAATGAGCAGTTCTTC. Amino acid sequence: CASSVAPRSSGTTYNEQFF.

The chain has TRBV2 and TRBJ2-4; D might be TRBD2 (5 bases). The V gene's germline CDR1 is SNHLY and CDR2 FYNNEI. With 8 bases removed from V and 4 bases from J, the gap between germline ends came to 18 bases. This CDR3 comprises 15 residues. Written as DNA, the CDR3 is TGTGCCAGCGCCCTAGCATTCTTAGGGAAAAACATTCAGTACTTC. Its translation: CASALAFLGKNIQYF.

This clone was observed once. This chain connects TRBV5-1 to TRBJ2-2; D gene uncertain. From germline, CDR1 is SGHRS and CDR2 YFSETQ. With 0 bases removed from V and 5 bases from J, the gap between germline ends came to 11 bases. The CDR3 has 15 residues. CDR3 residues: CASSLDRRETGELFF. CDR3 bases: TGCGCCAGCAGCTTGGATCGGAGAGAGACCGGGGAGCTGTTTTTT.

In this sample, this clone turned up once. The CDR3 sequence: CASSPMSGGTSYEQYF. CDR3 nucleotide sequence: TGCGCCAGCAGCCCGATGTCCGGGGGAACCTCCTACGAGCAGTACTTC. The chain has TRBV5-1 and TRBJ2-7, with D possibly matching TRBD2 (6 bases). The CDR3 runs to 16 residues. V was clipped by 4 bases and J by 0 bases, with 17 bases between them. Germline V lookup: CDR1 SGHRS, CDR2 YFSETQ. The full variable domain, its missing parts supplied by reference TRBV5-1 and TRBJ2-7, is KAGVTQTPRYLIKTRGQQVTLSCSPISGHRSVSWYQQTPGQGLQFLFEYFSETQRNKGNFPGRFSGRQFSNSRSEMNVSTLELGDSALYLCASSPMSGGTSYEQYFGPGTRLTVT.

The chain recombines TRBV27 with TRBJ2-2, with D unresolved. This CDR3 comprises 9 residues. Germline V gene data show CDR1 as MNHEY and CDR2 as SMNVEV (reference sequence). The CDR3, as DNA: TGTCCCGGGACCGGGGAGCTGTTTTTT. Its protein product is CPGTGELFF.

The CDR3 nucleotides read TGTGCCAGCAGCGTAGAGGCAGGGCCCACTGAAGCTTTCTTT. This translates into CASSVEAGPTEAFF. V is TRBV9 and J is TRBJ1-1, with TRBD1 as a possible D gene (5 bases). Germline V gene data show CDR1 as SGDLS and CDR2 as YYNGEE. Trimming shortened V by 0 bases and J by 4 bases, and 10 bases separated the two germline ends. The CDR3 length is 14 residues.

The chain has TRBV2 and TRBJ1-4; D may be TRBD1 (5 bases). CDR3 length: 14 amino acids. The germline V and J ends were trimmed by 7 bases and 8 bases, with 17 bases remaining between them. Germline V gene lookup returns CDR1 SNHLY and CDR2 FYNNEI. The CDR3 nucleotides are TGTGCCAGCAACACGCAGGGCCCGGAGGAAAAACTGTTTTTT. It encodes CASNTQGPEEKLFF.

The CDR3 sequence is CASSLRGPGYGYTF. The CDR3 nucleotides read TGTGCCAGCAGTCTCAGGGGGCCTGGCTATGGCTACACCTTC. The rearrangement joins TRBV28 to TRBJ1-2, with 8 bases aligning to TRBD1. Per germline, CDR1 MDHEN and CDR2 SYDVKM. The ends lost 5 bases at V and 4 bases at J; junction bases unmatched: 6. This CDR3 is built from 14 residues.

The chain uses TRBV7-9 and TRBJ2-7; 9 bases match TRBD1. CDR1 is SEHNR, CDR2 FQNEAQ, per germline (reference sequence). With V trimmed by 5 bases and J by 0 bases, 5 bases remained unmatched. The CDR3 covers 15 residues. CDR3 bases: TGTGCCAGCAGCGTACAGGGGGCCCGCTCCTACGAGCAGTACTTC. This gives the protein CASSVQGARSYEQYF.

This CDR3 is CASSPVAGVGANVLTF. CDR3 DNA sequence: TGTGCCAGCAGCCCAGTCGCGGGGGTTGGGGCCAACGTCCTGACTTTC. The V and J genes are TRBV5-5 and TRBJ2-6; 7 bases agree with TRBD2. Trimming cost V 4 bases and J 3 bases; bases outside gene matches: 7. This CDR3 comprises 16 residues. CDR1 is SGHKS and CDR2 is YYEKEE in the germline V gene (reference sequence).

The chain links TRBV11-3 to TRBJ2-1, with 9 bases identical to TRBD1. After removal of 5 bases from V and 5 bases from J, the junction contained 7 bases not matched to a gene. The CDR3 runs 15 residues. CDR1 and CDR2 (germline): SGHNT, YENEEA. CDR3 protein: CASSKNRGLDNEQFF. DNA of the CDR3: TGTGCCAGCAGCAAAAACAGGGGGCTCGACAATGAGCAGTTCTTC.